Listed below are T cell receptor beta chains from one sample, sequenced in a study of CD8 T cell repertoires and HIV-1 epitope variants. Generated by immunoSEQ multiplex PCR, the TCRdb table keeps only in-frame clones and is missing some. Among 4,500 to 5,000 clones listed, roughly 67% were seen once. These TCRs' antigens remain unknown. The sample comprised cultured CD8+ T cells derived from PBMCs. The receptors were sampled from a male donor with HIV. The CDR3 runs from the conserved cysteine through the conserved F or W. The D gene is left open where the match is weak. The size field is filled for only some rows; it gives once, few, many or a size class.

CDR3 DNA	CDR3 protein	clone size	D gene	J gene	V gene
TGTGCCAGCAGTTTATTGGACAGATCCTATGGCTACACCTTC	CASSLLDRSYGYTF	few	.	TRBJ1-2	TRBV28
TGTGCCAGCAGCGGGGGACAGGCCCCCTACGAGCAGTACTTC	CASSGGQAPYEQYF	.	TRBD1	TRBJ2-7	TRBV5-6
TGTGCCAGCAGCCAAGTTCCTGTCGACCTGGACGAGCAGTACTTC	CASSQVPVDLDEQYF	once	.	TRBJ2-7	TRBV14
TGTGCCAGCAGTCCCTCCTGGGGCACCTACGAGCAGTACTTC	CASSPSWGTYEQYF	few	.	TRBJ2-7	TRBV6-5
TGTGCCGTGACTAGCGGGAGACCAGATACGCAGTATTTT	CAVTSGRPDTQYF	.	TRBD2	TRBJ2-3	TRBV10-3
TGTGCCAGTAGTATTGGTGGAAACACCATATATTTT	CASSIGGNTIYF	.	.	TRBJ1-3	TRBV19
TGTGCCAGCAGCCCAGGGACAGACTTCTATGGCTACACCTTC	CASSPGTDFYGYTF	.	TRBD1	TRBJ1-2	TRBV9
TGTGCCAGTACTAGCTCGGGACTAGGTGTTCAGTACTTC	CASTSSGLGVQYF	few	TRBD2	TRBJ2-4	TRBV27
TGTGCCAGCAGTGGACGACAGGGGGCGTCCGACACCTTC	CASSGRQGASDTF	.	TRBD1	TRBJ1-2	TRBV6-1
TGTGCCAGCAGCTTGGGAGTGCGTAATGAAAAACTGTTTTTT	CASSLGVRNEKLFF	.	.	TRBJ1-4	TRBV5-6
TGTGCCAGCACCGTAGGAGCAGGGAGTATGGGCTACACCTTC	CASTVGAGSMGYTF	once	.	TRBJ1-2	TRBV9
TGTGCCAGCAGGGAGAGAGACTATGGCTACACCTTC	CASRERDYGYTF	few	.	TRBJ1-2	TRBV19